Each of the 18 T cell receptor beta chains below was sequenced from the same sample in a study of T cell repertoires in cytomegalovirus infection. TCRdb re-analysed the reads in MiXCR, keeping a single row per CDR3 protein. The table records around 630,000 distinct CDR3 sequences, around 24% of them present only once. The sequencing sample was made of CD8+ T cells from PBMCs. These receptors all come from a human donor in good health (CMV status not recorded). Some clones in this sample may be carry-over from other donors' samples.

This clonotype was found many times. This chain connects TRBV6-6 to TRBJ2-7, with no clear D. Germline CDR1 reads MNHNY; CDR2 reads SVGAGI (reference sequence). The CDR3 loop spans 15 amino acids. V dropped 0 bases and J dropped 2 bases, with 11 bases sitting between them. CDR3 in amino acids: CASSYSNPGPYEQYV. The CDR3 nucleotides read TGTGCCAGCAGTTACTCGAATCCAGGTCCCTACGAGCAGTACGTC.

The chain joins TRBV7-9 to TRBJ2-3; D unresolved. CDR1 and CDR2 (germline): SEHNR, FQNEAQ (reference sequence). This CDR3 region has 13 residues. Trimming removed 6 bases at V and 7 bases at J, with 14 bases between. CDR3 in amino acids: CASSHPLINTQYF. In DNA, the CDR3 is TGTGCCAGCAGTCACCCCCTTATCAATACGCAGTATTTT.

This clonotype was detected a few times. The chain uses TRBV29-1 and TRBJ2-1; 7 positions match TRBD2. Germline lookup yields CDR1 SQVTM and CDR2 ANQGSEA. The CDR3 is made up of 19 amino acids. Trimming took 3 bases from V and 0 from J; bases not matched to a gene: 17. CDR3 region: CSVDDLAETPLNSYNEQFF. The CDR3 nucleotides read TGCAGCGTTGATGATCTAGCGGAGACACCACTAAACTCCTACAATGAGCAGTTCTTC.

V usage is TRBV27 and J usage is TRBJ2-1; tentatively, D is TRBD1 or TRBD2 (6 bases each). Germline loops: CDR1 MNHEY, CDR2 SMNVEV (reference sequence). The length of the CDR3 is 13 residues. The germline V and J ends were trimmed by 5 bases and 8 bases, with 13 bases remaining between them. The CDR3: CASSQLAGDEQFF. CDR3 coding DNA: TGTGCCAGCAGTCAACTAGCAGGGGATGAGCAGTTCTTC.

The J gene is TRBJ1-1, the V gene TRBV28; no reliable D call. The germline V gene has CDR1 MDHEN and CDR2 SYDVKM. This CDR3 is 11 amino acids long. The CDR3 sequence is CTNSHSGWAFF. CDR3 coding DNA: TGTACCAACAGCCACTCGGGTTGGGCTTTCTTT.

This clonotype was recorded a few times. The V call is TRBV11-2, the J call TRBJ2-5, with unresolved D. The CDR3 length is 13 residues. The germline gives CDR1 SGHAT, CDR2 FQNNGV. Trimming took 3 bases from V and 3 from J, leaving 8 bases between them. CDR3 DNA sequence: TGTGCCAGCAGCTTTCCCGCGGAAGAGACCCAGTACTTC. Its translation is CASSFPAEETQYF. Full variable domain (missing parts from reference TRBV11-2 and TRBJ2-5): EAGVAQSPRYKIIEKRQSVAFWCNPISGHATLYWYQQILGQGPKLLIQFQNNGVVDDSQLPKDRFSAERLKGVDSTLKIQPAKLEDSAVYLCASSFPAEETQYFGPGTRLLVL.

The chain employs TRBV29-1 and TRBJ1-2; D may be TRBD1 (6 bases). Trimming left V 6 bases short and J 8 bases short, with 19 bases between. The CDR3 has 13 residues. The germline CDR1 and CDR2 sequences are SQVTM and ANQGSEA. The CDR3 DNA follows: TGCAGCGTACCAGGGGTGCAGCTTAAGGGCTACACCTTC. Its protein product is CSVPGVQLKGYTF.

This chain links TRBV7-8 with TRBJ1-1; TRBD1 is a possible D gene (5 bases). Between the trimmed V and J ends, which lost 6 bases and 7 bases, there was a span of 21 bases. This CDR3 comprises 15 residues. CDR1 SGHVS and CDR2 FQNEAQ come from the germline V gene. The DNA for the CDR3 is TGTGCCAGCAGTTTCGCCAAAGGAAAGGACAATGAAGCTTTCTTT. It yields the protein CASSFAKGKDNEAFF.

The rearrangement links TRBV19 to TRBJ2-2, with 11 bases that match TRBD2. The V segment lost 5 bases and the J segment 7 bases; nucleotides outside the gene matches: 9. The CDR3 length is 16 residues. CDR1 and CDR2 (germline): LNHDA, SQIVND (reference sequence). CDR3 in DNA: TGTGCCAGTAGTGTTATTAGCGGGGGGGCCAACGGGGAGCTGTTTTTT. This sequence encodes CASSVISGGANGELFF.

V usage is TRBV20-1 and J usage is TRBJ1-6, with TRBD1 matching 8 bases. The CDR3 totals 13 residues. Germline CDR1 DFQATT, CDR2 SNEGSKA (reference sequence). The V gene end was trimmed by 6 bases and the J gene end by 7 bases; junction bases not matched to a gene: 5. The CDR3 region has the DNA TGCAGTGCAAAGGACAGGGAGAATTCACCCCTCCACTTT. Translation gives CSAKDRENSPLHF.

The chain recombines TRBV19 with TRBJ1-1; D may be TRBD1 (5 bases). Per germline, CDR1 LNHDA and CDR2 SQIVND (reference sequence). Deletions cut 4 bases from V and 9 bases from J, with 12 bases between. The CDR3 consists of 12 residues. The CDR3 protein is CASSTPGRKAFF. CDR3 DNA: TGTGCCAGTAGTACCCCGGGACGGAAAGCTTTCTTT.

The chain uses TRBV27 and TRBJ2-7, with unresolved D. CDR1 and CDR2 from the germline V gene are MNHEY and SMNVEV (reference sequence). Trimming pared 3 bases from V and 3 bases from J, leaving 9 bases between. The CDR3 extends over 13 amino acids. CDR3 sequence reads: CASSFGRFYEQYF. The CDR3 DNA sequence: TGTGCCAGCAGTTTCGGCCGATTCTACGAGCAGTACTTC.

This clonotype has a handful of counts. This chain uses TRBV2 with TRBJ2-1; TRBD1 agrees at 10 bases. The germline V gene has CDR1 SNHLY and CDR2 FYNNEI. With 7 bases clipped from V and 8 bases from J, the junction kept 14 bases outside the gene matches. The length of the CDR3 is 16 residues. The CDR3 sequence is CASTRKGDRGYYEQFF. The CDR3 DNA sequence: TGTGCCAGCACTAGAAAGGGGGACAGGGGTTACTATGAGCAGTTCTTC.

In nucleotides, the CDR3 is TGTGCCAGCAGTCCGCTCAGGGGGGCCAATGAGCAGTTCTTC. It encodes CASSPLRGANEQFF. The chain links TRBV28 to TRBJ2-1, with D tentatively TRBD1 (7 bases). Per the germline V gene, CDR1 is MDHEN and CDR2 is SYDVKM. The CDR3 sequence is 14 residues long. Trimming left V 5 bases short and J 6 bases short, with 14 bases between.

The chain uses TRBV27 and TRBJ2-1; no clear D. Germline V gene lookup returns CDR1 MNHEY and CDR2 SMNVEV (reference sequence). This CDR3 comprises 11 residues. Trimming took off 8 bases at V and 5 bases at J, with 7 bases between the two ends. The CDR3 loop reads CASLKDNEQFF. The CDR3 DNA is TGTGCCAGCTTGAAGGACAATGAGCAGTTCTTC.

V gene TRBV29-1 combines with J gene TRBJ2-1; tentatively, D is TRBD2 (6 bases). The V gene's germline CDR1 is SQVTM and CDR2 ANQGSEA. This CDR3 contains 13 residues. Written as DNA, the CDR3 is TGCAGGGCGGGGCTTAGCTCCTACAATGAGCAGTTCTTC. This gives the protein CRAGLSSYNEQFF.

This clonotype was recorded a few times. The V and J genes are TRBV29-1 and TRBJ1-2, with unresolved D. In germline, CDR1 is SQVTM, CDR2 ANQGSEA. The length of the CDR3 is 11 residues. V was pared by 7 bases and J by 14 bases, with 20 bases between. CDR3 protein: CSGSGGPGPTF. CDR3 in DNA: TGCAGCGGTTCGGGAGGACCTGGTCCGACCTTC.

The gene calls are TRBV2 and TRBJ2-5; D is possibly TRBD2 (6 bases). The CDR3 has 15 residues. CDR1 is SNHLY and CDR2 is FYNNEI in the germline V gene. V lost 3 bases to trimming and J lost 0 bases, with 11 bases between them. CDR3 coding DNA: TGTGCCAGCAGTGAGGGGGGAAGGTACCAAGAGACCCAGTACTTC. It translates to CASSEGGRYQETQYF.